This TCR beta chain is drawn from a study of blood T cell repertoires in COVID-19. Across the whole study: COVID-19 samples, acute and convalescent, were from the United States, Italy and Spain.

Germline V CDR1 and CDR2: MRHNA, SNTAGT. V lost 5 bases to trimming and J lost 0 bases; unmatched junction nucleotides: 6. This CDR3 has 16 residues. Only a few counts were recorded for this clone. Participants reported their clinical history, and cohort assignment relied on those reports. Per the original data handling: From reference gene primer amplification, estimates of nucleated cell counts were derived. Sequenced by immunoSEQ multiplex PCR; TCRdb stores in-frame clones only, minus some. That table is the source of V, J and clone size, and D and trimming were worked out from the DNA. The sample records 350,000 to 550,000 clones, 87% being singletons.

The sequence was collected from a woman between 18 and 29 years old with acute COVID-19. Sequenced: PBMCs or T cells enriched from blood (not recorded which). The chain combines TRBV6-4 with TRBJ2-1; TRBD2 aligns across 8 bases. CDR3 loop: CASSSLAGFSYNEQFF. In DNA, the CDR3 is TGTGCCAGCAGTTCTTTAGCGGGATTCTCCTACAATGAGCAGTTCTTC.